Presented here are 26 T cell receptor beta chains from one specimen sequenced in a study of T cells in Graves' hyperthyroidism and ophthalmopathy. Amplification of TCR beta CDR3 regions was performed using RNA transcripts as template. HTBI primers were employed in a first-round RT-PCR of the TCR CDR3. TCRdb re-analysed the multiplex PCR reads in MiXCR, keeping a single row per CDR3 protein. The sample lists 90,000 to 120,000 distinct CDR3 sequences, around a sixth occurring once. Sequenced input: blood. Every receptor here comes from a woman between 50 and 59 years old with Graves' hyperthyroidism.

There are many counts of this clonotype. This chain connects TRBV14 to TRBJ2-2; D unresolved. Germline V gene data show CDR1 as SGHDN and CDR2 as FVKESK. This CDR3 region has 13 residues. V lost 4 bases to trimming and J lost 8 bases, with 11 bases between them. The CDR3 nucleotides read TGTGCCAGCAGCCTGATCGGGTTTGGGGAGCTGTTTTTT. This translates into CASSLIGFGELFF.

In its sample, this clonotype was seen many times. The V gene is TRBV4-1, the J gene TRBJ2-5; no firm D call. This CDR3 has 17 amino acids. The V gene's germline CDR1 is MGHRA and CDR2 YSYEKL. V shed 1 base and J shed 1 base, with 16 bases lying between them. The CDR3: CASSQAVFRQAQETQYF. The DNA for the CDR3 is TGCGCCAGCAGCCAAGCTGTCTTTCGCCAGGCCCAAGAGACCCAGTACTTC.

This clonotype has ten or more counts. The V gene is TRBV30, the J gene TRBJ1-1; D not resolved. V gave up 2 bases and J gave up 1 base, with 8 bases separating them. Germline CDR1 is GTSNPN and CDR2 is SVGIG (reference sequence). The CDR3 length is 13 residues. The CDR3 DNA reads TGTGCCTGGAGTTACGGCTGGAACACTGAAGCTTTCTTT. It is translated as CAWSYGWNTEAFF.

Many counts were recorded for this clonotype. This chain links TRBV7-2 with TRBJ2-7; 8 nucleotides agree with TRBD1. The germline V gene encodes CDR1 SGHTA and CDR2 FQGNSA. Trimming cost V 0 bases and J 2 bases; bases outside gene matches: 6. The length of the CDR3 is 16 residues. The CDR3 DNA is TGTGCCAGCAGCTTAGCCTCAGGGGGCGCCCCCTACGAGCAGTACTTC. It translates to CASSLASGGAPYEQYF.

This clonotype appeared a few times. The chain links TRBV27 to TRBJ2-5, with 7 bases lining up with TRBD1. Germline V gene sequence: CDR1 MNHEY, CDR2 SMNVEV (reference sequence). V shed 8 bases, J shed 2 bases, and the junction held 8 bases outside the gene matches. This CDR3 is 14 amino acids long. For the CDR3, the DNA is TGTGCCAGCGCAGGGACAGCACTTCAAGAGACCCAGTACTTC. It codes for CASAGTALQETQYF.

This clonotype was recorded at least ten times. This chain connects TRBV5-1 to TRBJ2-5; TRBD2 matches at 8 bases. Trimming cost V 2 bases and J 6 bases; bases outside gene matches: 3. Germline loops: CDR1 SGHRS, CDR2 YFSETQ. The CDR3 covers 13 residues. The CDR3 region is CASSFREGQTQYF. DNA of the CDR3: TGCGCCAGCAGCTTCCGGGAGGGTCAGACCCAGTACTTC.

This chain connects TRBV5-4 to TRBJ2-4; weak D call: TRBD1 (5 bases). In germline, CDR1 is SGHNT, CDR2 YYREEE (reference sequence). Trimming took 3 bases from V and 1 from J, leaving 14 bases between them. The CDR3 contains 16 residues. DNA for the CDR3: TGTGCCAGCAGCTCCCAGGGTTCCTCGGCCAAAAACATTCAGTACTTC. This encodes CASSSQGSSAKNIQYF.

This clonotype has ten or more counts. The chain employs TRBV7-3 and TRBJ1-6; D unresolved. Looked up from germline, CDR1 is SGHTA and CDR2 is FQGTGA. This CDR3 has 13 residues. The V end lost 0 bases, the J end lost 11 bases, and 8 bases lay between the germline ends. The CDR3 reads CASSLTKLAPLHF. CDR3 in DNA: TGTGCCAGCAGCTTAACCAAACTTGCACCCCTCCACTTT.

This clonotype was observed at least ten times. The chain links TRBV6-2 or TRBV6-3 to TRBJ2-5; D is undetermined. The CDR3 is 13 residues long. Germline CDR1 and CDR2: MNHEY and SVGEGT. V was shortened by 2 bases and J by 2 bases, with 6 bases between the two germline ends. The CDR3 DNA reads as TGTGCCAGCAGTTACGTCAGGCAAGAGACCCAGTACTTC. Protein product: CASSYVRQETQYF.

V usage is TRBV20-1 and J usage is TRBJ2-4; 7 positions match TRBD1. This CDR3 has 14 amino acids. CDR1 and CDR2 (germline): DFQATT, SNEGSKA (reference sequence). Trimming took 6 bases from V and 3 from J; bases not matched to a gene: 8. The CDR3 region is CSAGLGQSKNIQYF. Here the CDR3 DNA reads TGCAGTGCCGGATTGGGACAGAGCAAAAACATTCAGTACTTC.

This clonotype occurred many times. The chain joins TRBV24-1 to TRBJ2-6, with D hard to call. Trimming pared 6 bases from V and 0 bases from J, leaving 11 bases between. The CDR3 totals 16 residues. CDR1 is KGHDR and CDR2 is SFDVKD in the germline V gene. The CDR3 DNA sequence: TGTGCCACCAGTCCCCGGGCCGCCTCTGGGGCCAACGTCCTGACTTTC. Its protein product is CATSPRAASGANVLTF.

This clonotype was recorded many times. The V and J genes are TRBV6-1 and TRBJ2-5, with D possibly TRBD2 on 6 matching bases. The length of the CDR3 is 16 residues. V shed 0 bases and J shed 5 bases, with 16 bases lying between them. Germline V gives CDR1 MNHNS, CDR2 SASEGT. The CDR3, as DNA: TGTGCCAGCAGTGAAGCAGTTGGGCAGGAGGGGGAGACCCAGTACTTC. It yields the protein CASSEAVGQEGETQYF.

This clonotype was recorded at least ten times. The chain combines TRBV12-3 or TRBV12-4 with TRBJ2-3; TRBD2 matches 8 bases. Trimming cost V 3 bases and J 1 base; bases outside gene matches: 3. CDR3 length: 15 residues. The CDR3 DNA reads as TGTGCCAGCAGTTTTCGGCGGGAGGGCACAGATACGCAGTATTTT. This encodes CASSFRREGTDTQYF.

This clonotype was detected ten times or more. The chain combines TRBV5-1 with TRBJ1-1; 7 bases fit TRBD1. J was trimmed by 5 bases and V by 4 bases; bases with no gene match: 8. This CDR3 spans 14 amino acids. Per germline, CDR1 SGHRS and CDR2 YFSETQ. CDR3 residues: CASSQMTGNTEAFF. The CDR3 DNA follows: TGCGCCAGCAGCCAAATGACAGGGAATACTGAAGCTTTCTTT.

There are many counts of this clonotype. The chain links TRBV18 to TRBJ1-2, with 8 bases aligning to TRBD1. Germline V gene data show CDR1 as KGHSH and CDR2 as LQKENI. V lost 3 bases and J lost 4; bases outside the gene matches: 13. This CDR3 is built from 17 residues. The CDR3 coding sequence is TGTGCCAGCTCACCGGCCATCCAGGGGGCGCGAGTCTATGGCTACACCTTC. It translates to CASSPAIQGARVYGYTF.

The sample holds many counts of this clonotype. The rearrangement links TRBV27 to TRBJ1-1, with unresolved D. V was clipped by 9 bases and J by 7 bases, with 9 bases between them. Per germline, CDR1 MNHEY and CDR2 SMNVEV (reference sequence). The CDR3 contains 10 residues. This CDR3 reads CASGRSEAFF. In nucleotides, the CDR3 is TGTGCCAGTGGACGTAGTGAAGCTTTCTTT.

This clonotype was seen many times. This chain links TRBV3-1 with TRBJ1-2; unclear D gene. This CDR3 contains 14 residues. Germline-derived CDR1 and CDR2 are LGHDT and YNNKEL (reference sequence). Trimming stripped 1 base from V and 4 bases from J, with 10 bases between. The CDR3 spells CASSQADRAYGYTF. In DNA form, the CDR3 reads TGTGCCAGCAGCCAAGCAGACCGAGCCTATGGCTACACCTTC.

This clonotype was detected many times. The chain employs TRBV28 and TRBJ1-5, with D perhaps matching TRBD1 (6 bases). The V gene's germline CDR1 is MDHEN and CDR2 SYDVKM. The V end lost 8 bases, the J end lost 7 bases, and 18 bases lay between the germline ends. The CDR3 length is 14 residues. The DNA of the CDR3 is TGTGCCAGCGGATCCGCGGGGGGCGGACAGCCCCAGCATTTT. Translated: CASGSAGGGQPQHF. The full variable domain, in which reference TRBV28 and TRBJ1-5 provide the parts outside the CDR3, is DVKVTQSSRYLVKRTGEKVFLECVQDMDHENMFWYRQDPGLGLRLIYFSYDVKMKEKGDIPEGYSVSREKKERFSLILESASTNQTSMYLCASGSAGGGQPQHFGDGTRLSIL.

This clonotype occurred many times. The rearrangement joins TRBV6-2 or TRBV6-3 to TRBJ2-1; D possibly corresponds to TRBD2 (5 bases). CDR3 length equals 11 residues. Between the trimmed V and J ends, which lost 6 bases and 10 bases, there was a span of 10 bases. Germline V gene sequence: CDR1 MNHEY, CDR2 SVGEGT. CDR3 region: CASRDPGEQFF. The CDR3 DNA reads TGTGCCAGCAGAGACCCGGGGGAGCAGTTCTTC.

This clonotype was observed at least ten times. This sequence joins TRBV20-1 and TRBJ2-1; D unclear. The CDR3 extends over 12 amino acids. Germline assignment: CDR1 DFQATT and CDR2 SNEGSKA (reference sequence). The germline V and J ends were trimmed by 3 bases and 2 bases, with 5 bases remaining between them. The CDR3 region is CSASVTYNEQFF. DNA for the CDR3: TGCAGTGCTAGCGTAACCTACAATGAGCAGTTCTTC.

This clonotype came up many times. The chain is built from TRBV27 and TRBJ2-7; D ambiguous. The CDR3 loop spans 12 amino acids. Trimming pared 8 bases from V and 7 bases from J, leaving 15 bases between. Germline CDR1 reads MNHEY; CDR2 reads SMNVEV (reference sequence). CDR3 residues: CASRPTLGEQYF. CDR3 nucleotide sequence: TGTGCCAGCCGTCCTACTCTTGGGGAGCAGTACTTC.

This clonotype was counted ten times or more. The chain couples TRBV20-1 to TRBJ2-3, with D maybe TRBD2 (5 bases). There are 13 residues in the CDR3. Trimming removed 6 bases at V and 2 bases at J, with 12 bases between. Germline CDR1 and CDR2: DFQATT and SNEGSKA (reference sequence). CDR3 in DNA: TGCAGTGCCCCGACTACCTACACAGATACGCAGTATTTT. Translation: CSAPTTYTDTQYF.

This clonotype was seen only once. CDR3 DNA sequence: TGTGCCAGCAGTGACGGGCTAGCGGTCGTTCGGGATACGCAGTATTTT. This translates into CASSDGLAVVRDTQYF. This chain uses TRBV2 with TRBJ2-3; 7 bases agree with TRBD2. Germline CDR1 and CDR2: SNHLY and FYNNEI. The CDR3 covers 16 residues. V trimming: 3 bases; J trimming: 6 bases; junction bases outside the gene matches: 12.

The sample holds many counts of this clonotype. V gene TRBV6-1 combines with J gene TRBJ1-1, with a possible D match to TRBD1 (5 bases). Germline V gene lookup returns CDR1 MNHNS and CDR2 SASEGT. Trimming stripped 6 bases from V and 6 bases from J, with 11 bases between. This CDR3 contains 12 residues. The CDR3 bases are TGTGCCAGCAGCCCGGGGGGGGCTGAAGCTTTCTTT. It yields the protein CASSPGGAEAFF.

The chain carries TRBV7-9 and TRBJ1-3, with no clear D. The CDR3 loop spans 14 amino acids. Germline CDR1 is SEHNR and CDR2 is FQNEAQ (reference sequence). Trimming cost V 3 bases and J 0 bases, with 6 bases left between them. As DNA, the CDR3 is TGTGCCAGCAGCTTTCAGAGCTCTGGAAACACCATATATTTT. It encodes CASSFQSSGNTIYF.

This clonotype was counted ten times or more. The V and J genes are TRBV10-2 and TRBJ1-1, with no clear D. Germline V gene lookup returns CDR1 WSHSY and CDR2 SAAADI. The ends were cut back, 5 bases at V and 6 bases at J, with 13 bases in the middle. The CDR3 is 13 amino acids. The CDR3 sequence is CASSLPLGAEAFF. The CDR3 DNA follows: TGCGCCAGCAGTCTACCTCTTGGGGCTGAAGCTTTCTTT.